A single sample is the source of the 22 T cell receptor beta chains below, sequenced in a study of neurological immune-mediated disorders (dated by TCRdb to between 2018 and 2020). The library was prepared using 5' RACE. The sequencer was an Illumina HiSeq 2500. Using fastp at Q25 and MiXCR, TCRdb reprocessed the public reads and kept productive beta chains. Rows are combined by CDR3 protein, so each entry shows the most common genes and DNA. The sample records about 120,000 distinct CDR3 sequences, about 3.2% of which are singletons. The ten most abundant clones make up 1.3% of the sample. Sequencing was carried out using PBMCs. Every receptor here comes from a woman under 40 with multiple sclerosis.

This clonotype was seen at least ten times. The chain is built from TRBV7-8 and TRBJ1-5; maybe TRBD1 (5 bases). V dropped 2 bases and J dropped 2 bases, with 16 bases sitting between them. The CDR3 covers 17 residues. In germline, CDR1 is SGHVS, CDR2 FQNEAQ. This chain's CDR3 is CASSLSIWGEGNQPQHF. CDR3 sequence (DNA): TGTGCCAGCAGCTTAAGTATTTGGGGCGAGGGCAATCAGCCCCAGCATTTT.

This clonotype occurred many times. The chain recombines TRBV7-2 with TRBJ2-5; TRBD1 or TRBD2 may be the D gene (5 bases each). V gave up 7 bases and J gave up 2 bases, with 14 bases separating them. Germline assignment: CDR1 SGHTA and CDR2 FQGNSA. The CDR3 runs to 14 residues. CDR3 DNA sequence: TGTGCCAGCACCCCCCCCGGGGCGCAAGAGACCCAGTACTTC. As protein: CASTPPGAQETQYF.

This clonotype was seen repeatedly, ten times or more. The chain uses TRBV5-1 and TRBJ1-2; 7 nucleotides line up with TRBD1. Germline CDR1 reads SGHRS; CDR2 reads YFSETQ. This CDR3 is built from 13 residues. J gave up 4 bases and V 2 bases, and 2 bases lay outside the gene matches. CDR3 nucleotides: TGCGCCAGCAGCTTCGGACAGGCCTATGGCTACACCTTC. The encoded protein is CASSFGQAYGYTF. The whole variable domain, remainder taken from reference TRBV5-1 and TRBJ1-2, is KAGVTQTPRYLIKTRGQQVTLSCSPISGHRSVSWYQQTPGQGLQFLFEYFSETQRNKGNFPGRFSGRQFSNSRSEMNVSTLELGDSALYLCASSFGQAYGYTFGSGTRLTVV.

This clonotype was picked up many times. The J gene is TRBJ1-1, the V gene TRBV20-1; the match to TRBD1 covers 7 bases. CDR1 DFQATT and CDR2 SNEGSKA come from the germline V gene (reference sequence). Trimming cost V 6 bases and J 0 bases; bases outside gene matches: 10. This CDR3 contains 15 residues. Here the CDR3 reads CSAAYRGSMNTEAFF. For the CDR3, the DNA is TGCAGTGCAGCCTACAGGGGTTCCATGAACACTGAAGCTTTCTTT.

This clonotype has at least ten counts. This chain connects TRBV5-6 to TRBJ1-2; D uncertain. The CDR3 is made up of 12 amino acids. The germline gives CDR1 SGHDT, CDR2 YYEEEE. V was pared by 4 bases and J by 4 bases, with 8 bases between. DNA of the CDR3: TGTGCCAGCAGCCCCGGCGTCTATGGCTACACCTTC. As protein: CASSPGVYGYTF. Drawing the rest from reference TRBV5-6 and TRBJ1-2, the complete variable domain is DAGVTQSPTHLIKTRGQQVTLRCSPKSGHDTVSWYQQALGQGPQFIFQYYEEEERQRGNFPDRFSGHQFPNYSSELNVNALLLGDSALYLCASSPGVYGYTFGSGTRLTVV.

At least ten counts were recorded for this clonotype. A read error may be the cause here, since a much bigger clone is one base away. DNA of the CDR3: TGTGCCAGCAGCAGCTCCTACGATGAGCAGTTCTTC. It codes for CASSSSYDEQFF. The V and J genes are TRBV7-8 and TRBJ2-1, with D hard to call. CDR3 length: 12 residues. Germline V lookup: CDR1 SGHVS, CDR2 FQNEAQ.

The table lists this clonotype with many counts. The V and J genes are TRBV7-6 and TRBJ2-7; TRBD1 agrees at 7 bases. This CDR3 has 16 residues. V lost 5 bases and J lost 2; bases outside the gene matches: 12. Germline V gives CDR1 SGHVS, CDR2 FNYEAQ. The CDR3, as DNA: TGTGCCAGCAGCCTAGGGACAGCCGCGGTCGCCTACGAGCAGTACTTC. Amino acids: CASSLGTAAVAYEQYF. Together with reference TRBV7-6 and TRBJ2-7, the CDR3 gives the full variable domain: GAGVSQSPRYKVTKRGQDVALRCDPISGHVSLYWYRQALGQGPEFLTYFNYEAQQDKSGLPNDRFSAERPEGSISTLTIQRTEQRDSAMYRCASSLGTAAVAYEQYFGPGTRLTVT.

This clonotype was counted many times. CDR3 sequence: CASRGQLMNTEAFF. DNA of the CDR3: TGTGCCAGCAGGGGACAGCTCATGAACACTGAAGCTTTCTTT. The V call is TRBV12-3 or TRBV12-4, the J call TRBJ1-1; 7 bases are shared with TRBD1. This CDR3 is 14 amino acids long. V gave up 6 bases and J gave up 0 bases; unmatched junction bases: 4.

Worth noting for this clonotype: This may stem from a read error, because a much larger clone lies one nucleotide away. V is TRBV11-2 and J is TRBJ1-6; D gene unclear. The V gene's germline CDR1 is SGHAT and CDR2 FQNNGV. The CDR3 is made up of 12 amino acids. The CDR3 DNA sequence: TGTGACAGCAGCTTAGATTATTCACCCCTCCACTTT. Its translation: CDSSLDYSPLHF.

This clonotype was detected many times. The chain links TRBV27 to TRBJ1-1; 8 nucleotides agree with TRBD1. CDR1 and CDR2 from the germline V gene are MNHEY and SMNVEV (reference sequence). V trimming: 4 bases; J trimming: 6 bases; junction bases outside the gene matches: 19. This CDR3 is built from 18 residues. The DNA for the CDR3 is TGTGCCAGCAGTTCTTGGCCCCCACAGGGGGTATGGGGGGCTGAAGCTTTCTTT. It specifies CASSSWPPQGVWGAEAFF.

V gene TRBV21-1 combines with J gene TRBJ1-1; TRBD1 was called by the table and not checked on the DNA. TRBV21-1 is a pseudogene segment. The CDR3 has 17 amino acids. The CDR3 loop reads CASSKDGGLDMNTEAFF. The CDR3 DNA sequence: TGTGCCAGCAGCAAAGATGGGGGTCTCGACATGAACACTGAAGCTTTCTTT.

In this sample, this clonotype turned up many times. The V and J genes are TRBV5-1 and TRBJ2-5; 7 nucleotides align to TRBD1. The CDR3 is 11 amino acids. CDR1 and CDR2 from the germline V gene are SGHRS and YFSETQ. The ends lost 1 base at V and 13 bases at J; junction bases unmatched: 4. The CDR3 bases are TGCGCCAGCAGCTTGCAGACAGGGTGGTACTTC. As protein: CASSLQTGWYF.

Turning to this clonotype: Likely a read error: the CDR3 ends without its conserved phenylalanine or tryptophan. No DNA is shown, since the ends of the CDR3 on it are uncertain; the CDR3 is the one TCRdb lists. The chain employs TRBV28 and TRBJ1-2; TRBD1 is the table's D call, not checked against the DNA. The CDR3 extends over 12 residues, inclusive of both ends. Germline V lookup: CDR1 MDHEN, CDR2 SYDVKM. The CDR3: CASSPGGQDLRL.

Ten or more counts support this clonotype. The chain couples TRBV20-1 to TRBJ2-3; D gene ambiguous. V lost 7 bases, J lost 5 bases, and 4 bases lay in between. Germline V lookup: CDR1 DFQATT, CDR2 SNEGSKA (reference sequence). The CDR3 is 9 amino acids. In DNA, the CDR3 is TGCAGTGGGGTAGATACGCAGTATTTT. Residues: CSGVDTQYF.

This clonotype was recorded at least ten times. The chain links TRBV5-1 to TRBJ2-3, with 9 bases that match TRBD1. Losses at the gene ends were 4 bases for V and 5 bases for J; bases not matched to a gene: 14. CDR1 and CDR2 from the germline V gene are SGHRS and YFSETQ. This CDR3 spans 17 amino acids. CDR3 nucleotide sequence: TGCGCCAGCAGCCCGGGATCCGGGACAGGGTCAATAGATACGCAGTATTTT. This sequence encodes CASSPGSGTGSIDTQYF.

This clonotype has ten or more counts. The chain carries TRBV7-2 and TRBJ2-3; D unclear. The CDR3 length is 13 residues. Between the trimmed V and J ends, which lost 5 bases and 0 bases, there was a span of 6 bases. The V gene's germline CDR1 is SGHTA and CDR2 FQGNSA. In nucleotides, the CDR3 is TGTGCCAGCAGCCGGATTAGCACAGATACGCAGTATTTT. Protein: CASSRISTDTQYF.

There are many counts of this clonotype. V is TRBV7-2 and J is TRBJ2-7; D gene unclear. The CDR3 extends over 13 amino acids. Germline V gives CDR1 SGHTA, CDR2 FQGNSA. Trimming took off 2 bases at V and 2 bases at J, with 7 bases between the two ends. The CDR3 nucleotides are TGTGCCAGCAGCTTAATAGGCCCCTACGAGCAGTACTTC. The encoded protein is CASSLIGPYEQYF.

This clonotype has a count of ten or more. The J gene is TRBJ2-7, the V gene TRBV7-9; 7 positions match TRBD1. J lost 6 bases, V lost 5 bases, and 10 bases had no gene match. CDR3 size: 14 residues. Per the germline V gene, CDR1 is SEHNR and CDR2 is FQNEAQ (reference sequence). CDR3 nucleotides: TGTGCCAGCAGCCTGCAGGGGGTCTGGCGCGAGCAGTACTTC. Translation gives CASSLQGVWREQYF. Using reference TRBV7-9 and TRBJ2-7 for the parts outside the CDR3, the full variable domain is DTGVSQNPRHKITKRGQNVTFRCDPISEHNRLYWYRQTLGQGPEFLTYFQNEAQLEKSRLLSDRFSAERPKGSFSTLEIQRTEQGDSAMYLCASSLQGVWREQYFGPGTRLTVT.

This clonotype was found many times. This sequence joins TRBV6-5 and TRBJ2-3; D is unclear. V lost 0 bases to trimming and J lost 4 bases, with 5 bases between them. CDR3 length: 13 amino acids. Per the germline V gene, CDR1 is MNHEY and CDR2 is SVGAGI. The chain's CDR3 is CASSYSSADTQYF. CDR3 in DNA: TGTGCCAGCAGTTACTCTTCTGCAGATACGCAGTATTTT.

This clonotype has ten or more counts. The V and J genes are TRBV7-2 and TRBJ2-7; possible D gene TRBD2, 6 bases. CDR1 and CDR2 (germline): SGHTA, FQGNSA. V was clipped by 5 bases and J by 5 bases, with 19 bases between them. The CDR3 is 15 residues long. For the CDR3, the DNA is TGTGCCAGCAGCCCCTTTAGGTGGGGGGAGCACGAGCAGTACTTC. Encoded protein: CASSPFRWGEHEQYF.

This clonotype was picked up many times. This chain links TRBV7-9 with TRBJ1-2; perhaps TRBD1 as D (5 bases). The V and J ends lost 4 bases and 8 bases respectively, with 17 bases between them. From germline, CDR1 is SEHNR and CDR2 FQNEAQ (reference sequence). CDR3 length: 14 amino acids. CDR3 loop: CASSSLGGTRGYTF. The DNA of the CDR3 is TGTGCCAGCAGCTCCCTTGGGGGGACTCGAGGCTACACCTTC.

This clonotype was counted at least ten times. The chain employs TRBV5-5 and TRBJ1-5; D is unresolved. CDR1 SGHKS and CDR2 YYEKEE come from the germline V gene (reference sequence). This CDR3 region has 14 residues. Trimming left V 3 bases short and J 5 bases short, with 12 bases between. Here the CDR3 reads CASSSTSTYQPQHF. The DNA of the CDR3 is TGTGCCAGCAGCTCGACATCGACGTATCAGCCCCAGCATTTT.